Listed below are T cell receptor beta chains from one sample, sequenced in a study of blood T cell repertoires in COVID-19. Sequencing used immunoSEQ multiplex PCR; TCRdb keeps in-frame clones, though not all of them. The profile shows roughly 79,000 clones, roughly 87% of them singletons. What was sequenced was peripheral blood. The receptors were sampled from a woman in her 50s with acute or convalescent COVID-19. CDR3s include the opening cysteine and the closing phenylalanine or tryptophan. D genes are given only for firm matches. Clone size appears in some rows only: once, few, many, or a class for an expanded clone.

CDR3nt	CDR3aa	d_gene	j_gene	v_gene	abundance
TGTGCCAGCAGACAAGACAGGGGTTCCAACGAGCAGTACTTC	CASRQDRGSNEQYF	TRBD1	TRBJ2-7	TRBV6-5	-
TGCGCCAGCAGCTTGGGGACTAGCGGCAACCAAGAGACCCAGTACTTC	CASSLGTSGNQETQYF	TRBD2	TRBJ2-5	TRBV5-1	-
TGTGCCAGCAGTTTCCGGGACAGGGGGAACACTGAAGCTTTCTTT	CASSFRDRGNTEAFF	TRBD1	TRBJ1-1	TRBV6-5	-
TGTGCCACCAGCAGAGCCGGGACAGGCCGGGCCGTTCTGCAGTACTTC	CATSRAGTGRAVLQYF	TRBD1	TRBJ2-7	TRBV15	-
TGTGCCAGCAGTCCCCGGAGGGGGCGTGGAAACACCATATATTTT	CASSPRRGRGNTIYF	TRBD1	TRBJ1-3	TRBV6-5	-
TGTGCCAGCAGCCCATCCGCGCAGGGGAAGCCCCAGCATTTT	CASSPSAQGKPQHF	-	TRBJ1-5	TRBV7-8	-
TGTGCCTGCTCGACAGTCCCCACAACTAATGAAAAACTGTTTTTT	CACSTVPTTNEKLFF	-	TRBJ1-4	TRBV30	-
TGTGCCAGCAGCCCAACAGGGATCTACGAGCAGTACTTC	CASSPTGIYEQYF	-	TRBJ2-7	TRBV7-3	-
TGTGCCAGCAGCTTAGGGGCAGGGTCTTTCTATGGCTACACCTTC	CASSLGAGSFYGYTF	-	TRBJ1-2	TRBV7-8	-
TGTGCCAGCAGTTTTCGGCGGGCGGCTGCACCCCTCCACTTT	CASSFRRAAAPLHF	-	TRBJ1-6	TRBV6-2/TRBV6-3	-
TGTGCCAGCAGTCCTCTGACGGAAGGAGGGGAAAAACTGTTTTTT	CASSPLTEGGEKLFF	-	TRBJ1-4	TRBV27	-
TGTGCCAGCAGGCCTCTAGCGGGAGGGGCCTACGAGCAGTACTTC	CASRPLAGGAYEQYF	TRBD2	TRBJ2-7	TRBV28	-
TGTGCCAGCAGACGACAGGGGGGCTACACCTTC	CASRRQGGYTF	TRBD1	TRBJ1-2	TRBV6-5	-
TGTGCCAGCAGCTTGAGATGGGCGGGGAACTATGGCTACACCTTC	CASSLRWAGNYGYTF	-	TRBJ1-2	TRBV5-5	-
TGTGCCAGCAGTTACCCCGAGAAGTCCAACTATGGCTACACCTTC	CASSYPEKSNYGYTF	-	TRBJ1-2	TRBV6-6	-
TGTGCCAGCAGCTTAATTCTAGGTAATCCGCCGTACGAGCAGTACTTC	CASSLILGNPPYEQYF	-	TRBJ2-7	TRBV7-8	-
TGTGCCAGCAGTCCTGACTCTGGTTACGAGACCCAGTACTTC	CASSPDSGYETQYF	-	TRBJ2-5	TRBV2	-
TGTGCCAGCAGTTTAAGGGCAGGGCCCTATGGCTACACCTTC	CASSLRAGPYGYTF	-	TRBJ1-2	TRBV27	-
TGTGCCAGCAGCCCGTCGGACAGAATCGGCACCATATATTTT	CASSPSDRIGTIYF	-	TRBJ1-3	TRBV5-6	-
TGCGCCACCTCATTCGGAGCGGGGGACGAGCAGTACTTC	CATSFGAGDEQYF	TRBD2	TRBJ2-7	TRBV10-2	-
TGTGCCAGCAGTTTTCAGGGGAAGTATCAGCCCCAGCATTTT	CASSFQGKYQPQHF	-	TRBJ1-5	TRBV27	once
TGTGCCAGCAGCCTACAGGGACGGTTTAATTCACCCCTCCACTTT	CASSLQGRFNSPLHF	-	TRBJ1-6	TRBV3-1/TRBV3-2	-
TGTGCCAGCAGCCAAGGACAGGGATCCAATGAGCAGTTCTTC	CASSQGQGSNEQFF	TRBD1	TRBJ2-1	TRBV3-1/TRBV3-2	-
TGTGCCAGTGGGCTAGCGGGGACCTACGAGCAGTACTTC	CASGLAGTYEQYF	TRBD2	TRBJ2-7	TRBV19	-
TGCGCCAGCAGCCCAGAGACAGGGGGGATCTCCTACGAGCAGTACTTC	CASSPETGGISYEQYF	TRBD1	TRBJ2-7	TRBV4-1	-
TGCGCCAGCAGGGGACTAGCGGGGGGGAATGAGCAGTTCTTC	CASRGLAGGNEQFF	TRBD2	TRBJ2-1	TRBV5-1	-
TGTGCCAGCAGCCAACGGGGGGGTTGGAACGAGCAGTACTTC	CASSQRGGWNEQYF	TRBD2	TRBJ2-7	TRBV3-1/TRBV3-2	-
TGTGCCAGCAGGGAGATGAACACTGAAGCTTTCTTT	CASREMNTEAFF	-	TRBJ1-1	TRBV12-3/TRBV12-4	-
TGTGCCAGCAGTTTAACCTCTCCCAATCAGCAGCCCCAGCATTTT	CASSLTSPNQQPQHF	-	TRBJ1-5	TRBV27	-
TGTGCCAGCTGCGGGAGTGTCCCAGATACGCAGTATTTT	CASCGSVPDTQYF	TRBD2	TRBJ2-3	TRBV12-3/TRBV12-4	-
TGTGCCAGCAGTGAAGCTGGCAGGGCGTCTTCACCCCTCCACTTT	CASSEAGRASSPLHF	-	TRBJ1-6	TRBV6-1	-
TGTGCCAGCAGCCCTAGGACTAGCGGGGCTTCAGGGCAGTACTTC	CASSPRTSGASGQYF	TRBD2	TRBJ2-7	TRBV3-1/TRBV3-2	-
TGCGCCAGCAGCTTGGATTTCGTGGGAGGGGCAGATACGCAGTATTTT	CASSLDFVGGADTQYF	TRBD2	TRBJ2-3	TRBV5-1	-
TGTGCCACCAGTCGACAGGGGGCCCACGAGCAGTACTTC	CATSRQGAHEQYF	TRBD1	TRBJ2-7	TRBV24-1	-
TGTGCCAGCAGTTTGCAGGGCATCGGGGAGCTGTTTTTT	CASSLQGIGELFF	-	TRBJ2-2	TRBV12-3/TRBV12-4	-
TGTGCCAGTAGTAAGACCCCCGGGACTAGCATCAGCATTCAGTACTTC	CASSKTPGTSISIQYF	TRBD2	TRBJ2-4	TRBV19	-
TGTGCCAGCAGCCATTTGCTCCGGGACACCGATGAAGCTTTCTTT	CASSHLLRDTDEAFF	-	TRBJ1-1	TRBV7-9	few